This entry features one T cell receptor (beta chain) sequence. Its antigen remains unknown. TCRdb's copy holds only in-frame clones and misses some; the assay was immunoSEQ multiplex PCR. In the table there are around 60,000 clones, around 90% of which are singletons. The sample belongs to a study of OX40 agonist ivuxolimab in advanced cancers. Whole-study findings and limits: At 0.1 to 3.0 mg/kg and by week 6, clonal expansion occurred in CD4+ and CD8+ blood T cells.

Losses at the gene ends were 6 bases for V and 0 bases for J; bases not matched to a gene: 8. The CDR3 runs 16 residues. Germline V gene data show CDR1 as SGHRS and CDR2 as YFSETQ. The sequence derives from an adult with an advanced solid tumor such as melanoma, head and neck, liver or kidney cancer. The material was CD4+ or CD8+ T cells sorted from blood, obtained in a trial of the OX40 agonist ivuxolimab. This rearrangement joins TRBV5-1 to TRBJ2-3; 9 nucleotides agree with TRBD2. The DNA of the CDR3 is TGCGCCAGCAAACTAGCGGGCCAAACTAGCACAGATACGCAGTATTTT. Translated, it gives CASKLAGQTSTDTQYF.